This T cell receptor (beta chain) appears in the sequencing data of a study of OX40 agonist ivuxolimab in advanced cancers. About the investigation overall: The costimulatory receptor OX40 (CD134) was targeted by ivuxolimab, a fully human IgG2 agonistic monoclonal antibody. The purpose of peripheral TCRbeta sequencing was to test whether ivuxolimab changed TCR sequence diversity and led to clonal T-cell expansion. Patients were allowed to have had prior anti-PD-1, anti-PD-L1 or anti-CTLA-4 therapy, and 40% of the dose-escalation patients had previously received checkpoint inhibitors. Intravenous ivuxolimab was administered to patients every 2 weeks at six dose levels: 0.01, 0.1, 0.3, 1.5, 3 and 10 mg/kg. Partial responses occurred in three dose-escalation patients, of whom one had hepatocellular carcinoma and two had cutaneous melanoma. Among the 50 to 55 dose-escalation patients, about 20 had hepatocellular carcinoma, approximately 15 melanoma, 9 renal cell carcinoma and 9 head and neck cancer. The paper reports the monotherapy dose-escalation portion (N of about 50 patients) of the phase I ivuxolimab trial. The dose-escalation cohort was 80% to 90% male with a mean age of about 65 years, ranging from roughly 23 to 90.

Based on the germline V gene, the CDR1 and CDR2 sequences are SGHTA and FQGTGA. From V the trimming removes 4 bases and from J it removes 7 bases, while the gene matches leave 10 bases of the junction unaccounted for. Counted from cysteine to phenylalanine, this CDR3 has 15 amino acids. Only CDR3 DNA is held: 45 bases, read in frame from base 1. As for this clone: Its antigen is not yet known. No base-level quality is on record; no much larger clone is a single base apart.

For sequencing of the TCRbeta CDR3 region, genomic DNA was extracted from the sorted cells. TCRbeta CDR3 regions were sequenced using the immunoSEQ Assay. The immuneACCESS repertoire file appears here via TCRdb, limited to in-frame rearrangements. These files lack a portion of the clones; in checked studies, under half of the deficit traces to unresolved V genes, and the cause of the others is not known. This sample lists tens of thousands of clones; less than 85% were detected once. The top ten clonotypes cover more than 3% of the sample. The trial excluded patients who had a history of autoimmune disease or who were on systemic immunosuppression. Peripheral blood for TCR sequencing was collected from all dose cohorts at baseline, on cycle 4 day 1, and on cycle 7 day 1. The samples were taken from a phase I, first-in-human, multicenter, open-label dose-escalation trial of ivuxolimab. Adults with locally advanced or metastatic head and neck squamous cell, hepatocellular, melanoma or renal cell carcinoma were enrolled in the trial. Before TCR sequencing, CD4+ T cells and CD8+ T cells from peripheral blood were sorted into separate populations.

Points the paper makes about the study in general: In the 0.1-3.0 mg/kg groups, partial responders had among the lowest normalized peripheral clonal expansion, particularly in CD8+ T cells. At doses of 0.1 to 3.0 mg/kg, clonal expansion of both CD4+ and CD8+ T cells in blood was seen between baseline and week 6. After ivuxolimab, expanded clones were on average more numerous among CD8+ T cells than among CD4+ T cells. The antigen specificity of the clonally expanded peripheral T cells was not determined. Low levels of normalized T-cell clonal expansion were also seen in some nonresponding patients.

The sample was CD4+ or CD8+ T cells sorted from blood, taken in a trial of the OX40 agonist ivuxolimab. The chain is encoded by TRBV7-3 joined to TRBJ1-5; 7 bases in between match TRBD1. This sequence was found in an adult with an advanced solid tumor such as melanoma, head and neck, liver or kidney cancer. The nucleotide sequence is TGTGCCAGCAGCTCCCGGGACAGTGGAGGCCAGCCCCAGCATTTT. This translates into CASSSRDSGGQPQHF.